Listed below are T cell receptor beta chains from one sample, sequenced in a study of blood T cell repertoires in COVID-19. TCRdb's table, derived via immunoSEQ multiplex PCR, lists solely in-frame clones and lacks some. The table shows 250,000 to 300,000 clones, with around 90% occurring only once. The sample taken for sequencing was PBMCs or T cells enriched from blood (not recorded which). Every receptor here comes from a woman aged 25 to 39 who had recovered from COVID-19. CDR3s include the opening cysteine and the closing phenylalanine or tryptophan. A D gene is named only where the DNA matches it firmly. A clone size is listed for some rows: how often the clone was seen (once, few, many), or a class if it is expanded.

clone size	V gene	D gene	J gene	CDR3 DNA	CDR3 protein
.	TRBV19	.	TRBJ2-7	TGTGCCAGTAGGGGGGCGTCCTACGAGCAGTACTTC	CASRGASYEQYF
once	TRBV5-1	TRBD1	TRBJ2-3	TGCGCCAGCAGCTTACAGGGGGTAGATACGCAGTATTTT	CASSLQGVDTQYF
.	TRBV24-1	.	TRBJ2-1	TGTGCCACCAGTGATTTCGGGGATGAGCAGTTCTTC	CATSDFGDEQFF
.	TRBV19	.	TRBJ1-2	TGTGCCAGTAGTTTGGACAGTTTTAACTATGGCTACACCTTC	CASSLDSFNYGYTF
.	TRBV20-1	.	TRBJ2-3	TGCAGTGCTAGTCAGGCAGAGACAGATACGCAGTATTTT	CSASQAETDTQYF
.	TRBV10-3	TRBD2	TRBJ2-5	TGTGCCACGGTGGGCGGGAGGGGTCAAGAGACCCAGTACTTC	CATVGGRGQETQYF
.	TRBV19	TRBD2	TRBJ2-1	TGTGCCAGTAGTAAGACTAGCGGGAGGATTGGCGATGAGCAGTTCTTC	CASSKTSGRIGDEQFF
.	TRBV19	TRBD2	TRBJ2-2	TGTGCCAGTAGCGGGAGGGTGTTAGGCCGGGAGCTGTTTTTT	CASSGRVLGRELFF
.	TRBV18	.	TRBJ1-1	TGTGCCAGCTCACCACGGACCGGGGGTACTGAAGCTTTCTTT	CASSPRTGGTEAFF
.	TRBV6-5	TRBD2	TRBJ2-1	TGTGCCAGCAGAATTAGCGGGGGGAATGAGCAGTTCTTC	CASRISGGNEQFF
.	TRBV7-9	.	TRBJ2-7	TGTGCCAGCAGCCCCGTTCAGGGCGCTAACTACGAGCAGTACTTC	CASSPVQGANYEQYF
.	TRBV21-1	.	TRBJ1-6	TGTGCCAGCAGCAAGTCAACGGGCTCCTATAATTCACCCCTCCACTTT	CASSKSTGSYNSPLHF
.	TRBV6-5	TRBD1	TRBJ1-4	TGTGCCAGCAGTAAGGGGACAGAAAATGAAAAACTGTTTTTT	CASSKGTENEKLFF
.	TRBV6-5	.	TRBJ2-7	TGTGCCAGCAGTTACTCACCCGGAACTAGCCCCACGGAGCAGTACTTC	CASSYSPGTSPTEQYF
once	TRBV30	.	TRBJ1-2	TGTGCCTGGAGTAACGGACTCTATGGCTACACCTTC	CAWSNGLYGYTF
.	TRBV7-2	.	TRBJ2-2	TGTGCCAGCAGCTTAACGGTGAACACCGGGGAGCTGTTTTTT	CASSLTVNTGELFF
.	TRBV6-4	.	TRBJ1-2	TGTGCCAGCAGATCCCAATATGGCTACACCTTC	CASRSQYGYTF
once	TRBV3-1/TRBV3-2	.	TRBJ1-1	TGTGCCAGCAGCCAAGAGGTAACAAAGAACACTGAAGCTTTCTTT	CASSQEVTKNTEAFF
.	TRBV7-9	.	TRBJ2-7	TGTGCCAGCAGCTCTACAGTCTACGAGCAGTACTTC	CASSSTVYEQYF
.	TRBV20-1	TRBD1	TRBJ1-4	TGCAGTGCTAGTCCCTCGGGACAGAAGGAAAAACTGTTTTTT	CSASPSGQKEKLFF
.	TRBV11-3	TRBD1	TRBJ2-5	TGTGCCAGCAGCCACAGGGGGCGCGGGGAGACCCAGTACTTC	CASSHRGRGETQYF
.	TRBV4-2	.	TRBJ2-3	TGTGCCAGCAGCCAAGATCTGGCGGCAACTAGCACAGATACGCAGTATTTT	CASSQDLAATSTDTQYF
.	TRBV3-1/TRBV3-2	TRBD1	TRBJ1-2	TGTGCCAGCAGCCAAGGACAGGGCACTGGCTATGGCTACACCTTC	CASSQGQGTGYGYTF
.	TRBV19	.	TRBJ1-5	TGTGCCAGTAGTAGCCGGGAAAAGAGTCAGCCCCAGCATTTT	CASSSREKSQPQHF
.	TRBV7-2	TRBD1	TRBJ1-5	TGTGCCAGCAGCCCCCCAGGGGGCGCGAGCAATCAGCCCCAGCATTTT	CASSPPGGASNQPQHF
.	TRBV2	.	TRBJ1-5	TGTGCCAGCAGTGAGGCGGGGATCGATCAGCCCCAGCATTTT	CASSEAGIDQPQHF
.	TRBV4-1	TRBD1	TRBJ1-5	TGCGCCAGCAGCCACAGGGCAGGGGGACAGCCCCAGCATTTT	CASSHRAGGQPQHF
.	TRBV21-1	.	TRBJ1-1	TGTGCCAGCAGCAGGGACAGGGGGCCGGGTGGGACTGAAGCTTTCTTT	CASSRDRGPGGTEAFF
.	TRBV10-3	.	TRBJ2-3	TGTGCCATCAGCAAGGACCCGGGGACAGATACGCAGTATTTT	CAISKDPGTDTQYF
.	TRBV24-1	TRBD1	TRBJ2-7	TGTGCCACCAGTGATAACAATCGACAGGGCGAAGAGCAGTACTTC	CATSDNNRQGEEQYF
few	TRBV30	.	TRBJ1-2	TGTGCCTTCAACAGAGATGGCTACACCTTC	CAFNRDGYTF
once	TRBV6-2/TRBV6-3	TRBD1	TRBJ2-1	TGTGCCAGCAGTCTGGGACAGCCCTACAATGAGCAGTTCTTC	CASSLGQPYNEQFF
few	TRBV7-6	TRBD2	TRBJ2-2	TGTGCCAGCAGCTTAGCCCCTAGCGGGAACACCGGGGAGCTGTTTTTT	CASSLAPSGNTGELFF
.	TRBV7-2	TRBD2	TRBJ2-3	TGTGCCAGCGGGACTAACACAGATACGCAGTATTTT	CASGTNTDTQYF
once	TRBV5-5	.	TRBJ1-2	TGTGCCAGCAGCCTTGAAGGGGTGCCCTCTAACTATGGCTACACCTTC	CASSLEGVPSNYGYTF
.	TRBV7-9	.	TRBJ2-7	TGTGCCAGCAGTGATAGCAGGGGCGCGGCCCATCGCGAGCAGTACTTC	CASSDSRGAAHREQYF
.	TRBV20-1	.	TRBJ2-1	TGCAGTGCTCCTTCCTACAATGAGCAGTTCTTC	CSAPSYNEQFF
.	TRBV19	.	TRBJ2-7	TGTGCCAGTAGTATACCTGACAGTAGCGGACTCTCCTACGAGCAGTACTTC	CASSIPDSSGLSYEQYF
.	TRBV9	.	TRBJ2-1	TGTGCCAGCTCCCTCGGGCTAGCGCTCTCCTACAATGAGCAGTTCTTC	CASSLGLALSYNEQFF
.	TRBV7-9	.	TRBJ1-2	TGTGCCAGCAGCTTAAACGGCTATGGCTACACCTTC	CASSLNGYGYTF
.	TRBV12-3/TRBV12-4	.	TRBJ2-3	TGTGCCAGCAGTTTGGGGGGTACGCAGTATTTT	CASSLGGTQYF
.	TRBV10-3	.	TRBJ2-5	TGTGCCATCAGTGCGGCGGTGCACCAAGAGACCCAGTACTTC	CAISAAVHQETQYF
.	TRBV30	TRBD2	TRBJ2-3	TGTGCCTGGAGTTGGGGACTAGCGGGAGATCGCACAGATACGCAGTATTTT	CAWSWGLAGDRTDTQYF
.	TRBV6-2/TRBV6-3	TRBD2	TRBJ2-7	TGTGCCAGCACCCCACTTGGACTAGCGGGAGGATCTTCCTACGAGCAGTACTTC	CASTPLGLAGGSSYEQYF
few	TRBV27	.	TRBJ1-4	TGTGCCAGCAGTTTTTGGCCGCAGGGTGTGCAAAAACTGTTTTTT	CASSFWPQGVQKLFF
.	TRBV5-1	.	TRBJ2-5	TGCGCCAGCAGCGGCCGGGACAACCACCAAGAGACCCAGTACTTC	CASSGRDNHQETQYF
.	TRBV28	TRBD2	TRBJ2-3	TGTGCCAGCAGTTTAATAGCGGGGCTTAGCACAGATACGCAGTATTTT	CASSLIAGLSTDTQYF
.	TRBV16	TRBD1	TRBJ1-2	TGTGCCAGCAGCCTCACAGGGGGCGCAACTCATGGCTACACCTTC	CASSLTGGATHGYTF
.	TRBV30	TRBD1	TRBJ1-5	TGTGCCTGGAGTGGAGGGGGCAGGGCCCTTAATCAGCCCCAGCATTTT	CAWSGGGRALNQPQHF
.	TRBV10-3	TRBD1	TRBJ2-3	TGTGCCATCAGTGGGGACAGGGAAAGAACGCAGTATTTT	CAISGDRERTQYF
few	TRBV3-1/TRBV3-2	.	TRBJ2-3	TGTGCCAGCAGCCCAAGTCTCTATGGTACGCAGTATTTT	CASSPSLYGTQYF
.	TRBV9	TRBD1	TRBJ2-5	TGTGCCAGCAGCGTAGGGGGACAGGGGCCCGAGACCCAGTACTTC	CASSVGGQGPETQYF
.	TRBV6-5	.	TRBJ2-7	TGTGCCAGCAGTTTTGCCGGGCCCCAGGGCGAGCAGTACTTC	CASSFAGPQGEQYF